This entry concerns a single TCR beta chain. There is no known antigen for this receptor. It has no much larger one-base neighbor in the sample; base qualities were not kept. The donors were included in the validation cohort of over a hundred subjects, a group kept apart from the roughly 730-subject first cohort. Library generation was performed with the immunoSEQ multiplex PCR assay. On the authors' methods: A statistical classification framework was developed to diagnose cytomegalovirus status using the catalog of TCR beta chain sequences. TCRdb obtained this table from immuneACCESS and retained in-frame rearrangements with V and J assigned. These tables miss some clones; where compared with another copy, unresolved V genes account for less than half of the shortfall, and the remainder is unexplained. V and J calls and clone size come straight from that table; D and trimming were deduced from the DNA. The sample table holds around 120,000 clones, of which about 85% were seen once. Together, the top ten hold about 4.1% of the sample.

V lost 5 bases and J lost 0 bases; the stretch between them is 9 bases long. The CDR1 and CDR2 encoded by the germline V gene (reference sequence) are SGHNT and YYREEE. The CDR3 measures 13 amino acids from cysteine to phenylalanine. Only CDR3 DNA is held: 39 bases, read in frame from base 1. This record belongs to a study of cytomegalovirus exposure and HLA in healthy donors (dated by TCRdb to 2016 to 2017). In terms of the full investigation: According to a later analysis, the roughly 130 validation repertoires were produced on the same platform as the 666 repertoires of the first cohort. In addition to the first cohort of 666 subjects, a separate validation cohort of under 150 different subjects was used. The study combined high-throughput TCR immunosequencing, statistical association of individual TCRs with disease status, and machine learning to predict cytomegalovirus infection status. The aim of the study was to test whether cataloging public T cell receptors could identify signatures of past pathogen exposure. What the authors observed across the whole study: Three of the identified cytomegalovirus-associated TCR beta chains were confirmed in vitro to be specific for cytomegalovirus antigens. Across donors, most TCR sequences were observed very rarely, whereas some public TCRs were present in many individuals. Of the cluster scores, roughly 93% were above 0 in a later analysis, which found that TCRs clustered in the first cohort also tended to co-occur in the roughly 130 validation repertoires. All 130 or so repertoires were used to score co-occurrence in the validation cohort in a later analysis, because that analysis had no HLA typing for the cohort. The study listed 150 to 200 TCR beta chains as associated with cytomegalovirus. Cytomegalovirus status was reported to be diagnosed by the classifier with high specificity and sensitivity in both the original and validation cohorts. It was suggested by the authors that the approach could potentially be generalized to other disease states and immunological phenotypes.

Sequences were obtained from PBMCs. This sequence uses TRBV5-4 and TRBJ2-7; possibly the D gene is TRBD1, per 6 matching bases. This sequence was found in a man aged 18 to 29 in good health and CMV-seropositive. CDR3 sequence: CASSWGLSYEQYF. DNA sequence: TGTGCCAGCAGTTGGGGGCTCTCCTACGAGCAGTACTTC. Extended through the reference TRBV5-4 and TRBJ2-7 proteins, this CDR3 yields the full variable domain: ETGVTQSPTHLIKTRGQQVTLRCSSQSGHNTVSWYQQALGQGPQFIFQYYREEENGRGNFPPRFSGLQFPNYSSELNVNALELDDSALYLCASSWGLSYEQYFGPGTRLTVT.